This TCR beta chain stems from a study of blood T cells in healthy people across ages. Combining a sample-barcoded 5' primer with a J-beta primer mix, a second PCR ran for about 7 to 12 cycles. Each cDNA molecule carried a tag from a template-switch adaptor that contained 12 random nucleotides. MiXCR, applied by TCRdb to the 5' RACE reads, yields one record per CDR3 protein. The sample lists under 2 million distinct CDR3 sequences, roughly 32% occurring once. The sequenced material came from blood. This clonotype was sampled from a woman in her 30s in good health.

DNA for the CDR3: TGTGCCAGTAGTAGAGACCTAGTATACGAGCAGTACTTC. This codes for CASSRDLVYEQYF. The rearrangement joins TRBV19 to TRBJ2-7; no definite D call. V lost 4 bases and J 4 bases, leaving 11 bases between the germline ends. Germline CDR1 is LNHDA and CDR2 is SQIVND (reference sequence). The CDR3 contains 13 residues.